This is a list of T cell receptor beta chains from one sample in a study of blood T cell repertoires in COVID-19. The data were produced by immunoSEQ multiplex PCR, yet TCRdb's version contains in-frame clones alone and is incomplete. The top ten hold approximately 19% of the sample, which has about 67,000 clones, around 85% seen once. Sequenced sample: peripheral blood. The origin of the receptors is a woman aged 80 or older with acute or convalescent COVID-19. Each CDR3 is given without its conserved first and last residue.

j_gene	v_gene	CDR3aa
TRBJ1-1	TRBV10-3	AIRLRDSYTEAF
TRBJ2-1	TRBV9	ASSVDGIGSYNEQF
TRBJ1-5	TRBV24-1	ATSGEGGYSNQPQH
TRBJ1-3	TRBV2	ASSDRGSTIY
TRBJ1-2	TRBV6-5	ASDRQGIEGYT
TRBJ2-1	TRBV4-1	ASSRSEQGSYNEQF
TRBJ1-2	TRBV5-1	ASSLDGGANYGYT
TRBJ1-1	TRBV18	ASSGGLNTEAF
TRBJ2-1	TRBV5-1	ASSLAGRPGYNEQF
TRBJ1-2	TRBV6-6	ASSYLPGQGQGYT